This T cell receptor beta chain was captured by sequencing in a study of vaccination and CD4 T cells after COVID-19. Cultured CD4+ T-cell DNA underwent Oncomine TCR Beta short-read sequencing. Genomic DNA was isolated from CD4+ T cells that had been cultured. Using its own MiXCR run on the PCR reads, TCRdb lists one record per CDR3 protein. The sample lists 5,800 or so distinct CDR3 sequences; 33% were seen once. The CDR3 consists of 14 residues. V gave up 3 bases and J gave up 2 bases, with 11 bases separating them. The germline CDR1 and CDR2 sequences are DFQATT and SNEGSKA (reference sequence). Treatment meaning: approximately nine-day PBMC culture with coronavirus spike peptide pools or control peptides (ViraFEST assay). Gathered ahead of the COVID-19 pandemic (2011-2018) were the CD4+ T cells of the unexposed donor. In regard to this clonotype: Its matching antigen is unknown.

This sequence joins TRBV20-1 and TRBJ1-5; D unresolved. The TCR originated in a human donor in good health. The sample consisted of CD4+ T cells from blood, cultured in vitro. This CDR3 reads CSARAYRGNQPQHF. As DNA, the CDR3 is TGCAGTGCTAGGGCCTACAGAGGCAATCAGCCCCAGCATTTT.